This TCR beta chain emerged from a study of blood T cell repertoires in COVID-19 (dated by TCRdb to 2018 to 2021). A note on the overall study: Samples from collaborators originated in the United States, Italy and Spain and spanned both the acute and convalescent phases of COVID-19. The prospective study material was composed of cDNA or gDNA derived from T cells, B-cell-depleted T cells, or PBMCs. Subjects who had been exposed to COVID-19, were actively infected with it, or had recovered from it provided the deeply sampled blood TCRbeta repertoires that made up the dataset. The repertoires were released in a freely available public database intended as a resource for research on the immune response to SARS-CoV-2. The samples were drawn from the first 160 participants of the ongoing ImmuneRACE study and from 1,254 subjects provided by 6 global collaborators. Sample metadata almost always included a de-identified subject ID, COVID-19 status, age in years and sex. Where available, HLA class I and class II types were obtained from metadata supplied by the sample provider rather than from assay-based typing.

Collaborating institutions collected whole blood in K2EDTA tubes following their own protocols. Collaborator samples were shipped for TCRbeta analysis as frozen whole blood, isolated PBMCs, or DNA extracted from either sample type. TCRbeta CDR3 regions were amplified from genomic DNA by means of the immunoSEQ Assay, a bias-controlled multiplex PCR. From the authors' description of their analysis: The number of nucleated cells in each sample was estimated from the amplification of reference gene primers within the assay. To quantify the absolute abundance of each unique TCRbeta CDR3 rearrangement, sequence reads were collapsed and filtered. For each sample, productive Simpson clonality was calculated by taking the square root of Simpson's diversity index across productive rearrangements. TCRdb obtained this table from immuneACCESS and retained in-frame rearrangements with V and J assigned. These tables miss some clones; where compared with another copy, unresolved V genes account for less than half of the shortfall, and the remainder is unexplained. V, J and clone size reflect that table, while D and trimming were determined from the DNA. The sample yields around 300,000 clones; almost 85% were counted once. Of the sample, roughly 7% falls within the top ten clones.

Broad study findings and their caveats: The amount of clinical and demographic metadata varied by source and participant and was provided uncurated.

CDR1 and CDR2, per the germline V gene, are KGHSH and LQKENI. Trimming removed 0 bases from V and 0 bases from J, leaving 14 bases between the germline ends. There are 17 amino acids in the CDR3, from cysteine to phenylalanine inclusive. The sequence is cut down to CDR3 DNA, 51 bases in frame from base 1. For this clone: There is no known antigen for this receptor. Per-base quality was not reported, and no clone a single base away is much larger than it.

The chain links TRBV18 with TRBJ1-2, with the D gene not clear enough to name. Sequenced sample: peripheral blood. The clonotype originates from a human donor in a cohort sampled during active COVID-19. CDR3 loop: CASSPPGVRLANYGYTF. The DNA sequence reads TGTGCCAGCTCACCACCGGGAGTAAGATTAGCTAACTATGGCTACACCTTC.